This is a list of T cell receptor beta chains from one sample in a study of blood T cell repertoires in COVID-19. Method: immunoSEQ multiplex PCR; TCRdb's copy keeps in-frame clones and lacks some. The data show some 100,000 clones, around 80% seen once. The material sequenced was peripheral blood. Receptor source: a man aged 50-60 years with active or convalescent COVID-19. The CDR3 runs from the conserved cysteine through the conserved F or W. The D gene is left open where the match is weak. A row's size may be missing; if present it is once, few, many or a size class.

NA,once,TRBV5-1,TRBJ1-5,CASSPDGGASNQPQHF,TGCGCCAGCAGCCCGGACGGGGGAGCAAGCAATCAGCCCCAGCATTTT
TRBD1,NA,TRBV5-6,TRBJ1-4,CASSWGQGGGEKLFF,TGTGCCAGCAGCTGGGGACAGGGGGGCGGTGAAAAACTGTTTTTT
NA,NA,TRBV6-2/TRBV6-3,TRBJ2-5,CASSWGGLETQYF,TGTGCCAGCAGTTGGGGGGGCCTGGAGACCCAGTACTTC
TRBD1,few,TRBV19,TRBJ1-6,CASSRAHGQGNSPLHF,TGTGCCAGTAGTAGGGCACACGGACAGGGAAATTCACCCCTCCACTTT
NA,few,TRBV7-2,TRBJ2-1,CASSLAPDSRSEQFF,TGTGCCAGCAGCTTAGCCCCGGACAGTAGGTCTGAGCAGTTCTTC
NA,few,TRBV18,TRBJ1-5,CASSPDSSNQPQHF,TGTGCCAGCTCACCAGACAGTAGCAATCAGCCCCAGCATTTT
NA,NA,TRBV7-7,TRBJ2-1,CASSLGQENEQFF,TGTGCCAGCAGCTTAGGACAGGAGAATGAGCAGTTCTTC
NA,NA,TRBV28,TRBJ1-5,CASSLGRALNQPQHF,TGTGCCAGCAGTTTAGGCAGGGCCCTCAATCAGCCCCAGCATTTT
TRBD2,NA,TRBV18,TRBJ2-5,CASSPGGIRETQYF,TGTGCCAGCTCACCGGGGGGGATACGAGAGACCCAGTACTTC
NA,NA,TRBV2,TRBJ2-2,CASSDRGTGELFF,TGTGCCAGCAGTGATCGCGGTACCGGGGAGCTGTTTTTT
NA,once,TRBV11-2,TRBJ2-6,CASSADSSGANVLTF,TGTGCCAGCAGCGCGGACAGCTCTGGGGCCAACGTCCTGACTTTC
TRBD1,NA,TRBV5-1,TRBJ2-2,CASSLAPGQHTGELFF,TGCGCCAGCAGCTTGGCCCCGGGACAGCACACCGGGGAGCTGTTTTTT
NA,NA,TRBV24-1,TRBJ2-1,CATMPDNNEQFF,TGTGCCACCATGCCAGACAACAATGAGCAGTTCTTC
TRBD1,NA,TRBV25-1,TRBJ1-3,CASSEQGASGNTIYF,TGTGCCAGCAGTGAACAGGGGGCCTCTGGAAACACCATATATTTT
NA,NA,TRBV11-3,TRBJ2-3,CASSLEGTGTGTDTQYF,TGTGCCAGCAGCTTAGAAGGCACGGGGACTGGCACAGATACGCAGTATTTT
TRBD2,NA,TRBV27,TRBJ2-7,CASSLAGAPPYEQYF,TGTGCCAGCAGCCTAGCGGGGGCGCCTCCCTACGAGCAGTACTTC